These 21 T cell receptor beta chains were sequenced from one sample in a study of response to subunit inactivated influenza vaccine. MiXCR, applied by TCRdb to the RT-PCR reads, yields one record per CDR3 protein. Of hundreds of thousands of distinct CDR3 sequences in the sample, approximately 15% were seen once. The starting material was CD4+ T cells sorted from PBMCs, obtained around 25 months after vaccination. All receptors come from a man between 50 and 69 years old who received an inactivated influenza vaccine.

The chain couples TRBV29-1 to TRBJ1-1, with D possibly matching TRBD1 (5 bases). Per the germline V gene, CDR1 is SQVTM and CDR2 is ANQGSEA. The CDR3 contains 12 residues. The V and J ends lost 8 bases and 3 bases respectively, with 13 bases between them. Here the CDR3 reads CSSRTGDTEAFF. The CDR3 nucleotides read TGCAGCTCACGAACGGGGGACACTGAAGCTTTCTTT.

This chain joins TRBV12-3 or TRBV12-4 and TRBJ1-4, with a possible D match to TRBD1 (6 bases). CDR3 length equals 14 residues. V was clipped by 3 bases and J by 8 bases, with 13 bases between them. DNA of the CDR3: TGTGCCAGCAGTTTTCGGGGGGGCCACGAAAAACTGTTTTTT. Translated: CASSFRGGHEKLFF.

This clonotype was observed a few times. The CDR3 DNA sequence: TGTGCCAGCAGTTTGGGCCGCTGGGCAGATACGCAGTATTTT. This gives the protein CASSLGRWADTQYF. This sequence joins TRBV27 and TRBJ2-3, with D unclear. This CDR3 is 14 amino acids long. Between the trimmed V and J ends, which lost 3 bases and 4 bases, there was a span of 11 bases. Germline V gives CDR1 MNHEY, CDR2 SMNVEV (reference sequence).

This clonotype has a count of ten or more. V gene TRBV2 combines with J gene TRBJ2-1; D possibly uses TRBD1 or TRBD2 (6 bases each). Per the germline V gene, CDR1 is SNHLY and CDR2 is FYNNEI. There are 14 residues in the CDR3. The V end lost 4 bases, the J end lost 5 bases, and 12 bases lay between the germline ends. The CDR3 sequence is CASSVGGPHNEQFF. The DNA of the CDR3 is TGTGCCAGCAGTGTGGGGGGCCCCCACAATGAGCAGTTCTTC. The full variable domain, with the rest looked up from reference TRBV2 and TRBJ2-1, is EPEVTQTPSHQVTQMGQEVILRCVPISNHLYFYWYRQILGQKVEFLVSFYNNEISEKSEIFDDQFSVERPDGSNFTLKIRSTKLEDSAMYFCASSVGGPHNEQFFGPGTRLTVL.

The V gene is TRBV12-3 or TRBV12-4, the J gene TRBJ2-5; 7 bases agree with TRBD1. The CDR3 consists of 14 residues. The trim removed 5 bases at V and 1 base at J, leaving 4 bases unmatched. CDR3 in DNA: TGTGCCAGCAGTACTGGGACAGCCCAAGAGACCCAGTACTTC. It yields the protein CASSTGTAQETQYF.

This chain connects TRBV5-1 to TRBJ2-2, with TRBD1 matching over 7 bases. CDR1 is SGHRS, CDR2 YFSETQ, per germline. V lost 4 bases and J lost 7; bases outside the gene matches: 10. CDR3 length: 15 residues. The CDR3 protein is CASSKILQGNGELFF. In nucleotides, the CDR3 is TGCGCCAGCAGCAAAATCTTACAGGGGAACGGGGAGCTGTTTTTT.

V is TRBV4-3 and J is TRBJ1-1, with 8 bases aligning to TRBD1. The CDR3 has 14 residues. The germline gives CDR1 LGHNA, CDR2 YSLEER. The trim removed 5 bases at V and 3 bases at J, leaving 5 bases unmatched. The CDR3 nucleotides read TGCGCCAGCAGCAGACAGGGGACTGACACTGAAGCTTTCTTT. Its translation is CASSRQGTDTEAFF.

V and J are TRBV5-8 and TRBJ1-5, with TRBD1 matching 7 bases. Germline CDR1 SGHTS, CDR2 YDEGEE. This CDR3 region has 15 residues. The V segment lost 1 base and the J segment 5 bases; nucleotides outside the gene matches: 6. CDR3 region: CASSLKGTDHQPQHF. In nucleotides, the CDR3 is TGTGCCAGCAGCTTGAAAGGGACAGACCATCAGCCCCAGCATTTT.

This clonotype was counted between two and nine times. This chain uses TRBV7-2 with TRBJ2-2; perhaps D is TRBD1 or TRBD2 (6 bases each). Trimming cost V 2 bases and J 4 bases, with 14 bases left between them. In germline, CDR1 is SGHTA, CDR2 FQGNSA. The CDR3 spans 16 residues. CDR3 nucleotide sequence: TGTGCCAGCAGCTTAATGGGGGGCGCGTTCACCGGGGAGCTGTTTTTT. Translating gives CASSLMGGAFTGELFF.

Details on this clonotype: The junction does not match germline at one end; this may be a read error. The V call is TRBV2, the J call TRBJ2-1; the D is unclear. CDR3 length: 13 residues. CDR1 SNHLY and CDR2 FYNNEI come from the germline V gene. The CDR3 coding sequence is TGTGCCAGCAGGGAAGGAACGATGAATGAGCAGTTCTTC. Its translation is CASREGTMNEQFF.

The rearrangement links TRBV5-1 to TRBJ2-6; D is ambiguous. This CDR3 contains 15 residues. The V gene's germline CDR1 is SGHRS and CDR2 YFSETQ. V lost 3 bases and J 0 bases, leaving 7 bases between the germline ends. This chain's CDR3 is CASSSGSSGANVLTF. CDR3 coding DNA: TGCGCCAGCAGCTCAGGTAGCTCTGGGGCCAACGTCCTGACTTTC.

The chain is built from TRBV10-3 and TRBJ1-3; 7 bases are a match to TRBD1. CDR3 size: 16 residues. Germline values: CDR1 ENHRY, CDR2 SYGVKD. With 7 bases clipped from V and 0 bases from J, the junction kept 9 bases outside the gene matches. The chain's CDR3 is CAITPDRTFSGNTIYF. The CDR3 nucleotides read TGTGCCATCACCCCGGACAGGACTTTCTCTGGAAACACCATATATTTT.

The CDR3 is CASSLDSGGRTDTQYF. The CDR3 nucleotides are TGTGCCAGCAGCTTAGATAGCGGGGGCCGCACAGATACGCAGTATTTT. J is TRBJ2-3 and V is TRBV7-2, with 9 bases identical to TRBD2. Trimming took 1 base from V and 1 from J; bases not matched to a gene: 3. There are 16 residues in the CDR3. Germline lookup yields CDR1 SGHTA and CDR2 FQGNSA.

The chain is built from TRBV3-1 and TRBJ1-1; 9 bases match TRBD1. The junction had 12 bases not matched to a gene; V was cut back by 4 bases and J by 6 bases. There are 16 residues in the CDR3. Germline CDR1 reads LGHDT; CDR2 reads YNNKEL (reference sequence). The CDR3 protein is CASSPLDRGAWAEAFF. The CDR3 DNA follows: TGTGCCAGCAGCCCTCTGGACAGGGGAGCTTGGGCTGAAGCTTTCTTT.

This clonotype was seen a handful of times. The rearrangement uses TRBV2 and TRBJ2-5; weak D call: TRBD1 (6 bases). Trimming cost V 3 bases and J 5 bases, with 10 bases left between them. Germline CDR1 SNHLY, CDR2 FYNNEI. CDR3 length equals 13 residues. The CDR3 loop is CASSESRGETQYF. The CDR3 DNA reads TGTGCCAGCAGTGAGTCCAGGGGTGAGACCCAGTACTTC.

This clonotype was observed a few times. The rearrangement links TRBV12-3 or TRBV12-4 to TRBJ1-2; 7 bases fit TRBD1. The CDR3 length is 14 residues. V was clipped by 6 bases and J by 0 bases; unmatched bases: 4. CDR3 coding DNA: TGTGCCAGCAGAGGGGGACAGACTAACTATGGCTACACCTTC. Translating gives CASRGGQTNYGYTF.

The sample holds a few counts of this clonotype. CDR3 loop: CSASDAYGYTF. CDR3 bases: TGCAGTGCCAGTGACGCCTATGGCTACACCTTC. The rearrangement joins TRBV20-1 to TRBJ1-2; D call uncertain. CDR1 is DFQATT, CDR2 SNEGSKA, per germline (reference sequence). The CDR3 is made up of 11 amino acids. Trimming took 6 bases from V and 4 from J, leaving 9 bases between them.

This clonotype was recorded at least ten times. This rearrangement joins TRBV7-2 to TRBJ2-3; TRBD1 is a possible D gene (6 bases). V shed 4 bases and J shed 3 bases, with 8 bases lying between them. The CDR3 is made up of 13 amino acids. The V gene's germline CDR1 is SGHTA and CDR2 FQGNSA. The CDR3 nucleotides are TGTGCCAGCAGCTCACAGGGAACAGATACGCAGTATTTT. Protein product: CASSSQGTDTQYF.

The chain links TRBV20-1 to TRBJ2-1; 11 bases match TRBD2. This CDR3 is 18 amino acids long. Germline V lookup: CDR1 DFQATT, CDR2 SNEGSKA (reference sequence). V was pared by 0 bases and J by 5 bases, with 12 bases of the junction left unmatched. As DNA, the CDR3 is TGCAGTGCTAGAGATCCGGCGGTAGCGGGGGGGCGGAACAATGAGCAGTTCTTC. Its protein product is CSARDPAVAGGRNNEQFF.

This chain uses TRBV24-1 with TRBJ1-1; D call uncertain. Germline V gene sequence: CDR1 KGHDR, CDR2 SFDVKD. The ends were cut back, 3 bases at V and 4 bases at J, with 11 bases in the middle. The CDR3 is 14 residues long. The CDR3 DNA reads TGTGCCACCAGTGATCCCGGCTTGGGCACTGAAGCTTTCTTT. It codes for CATSDPGLGTEAFF.

The sample holds one count of this clonotype. The chain joins TRBV9 to TRBJ2-7, with 8 bases lining up with TRBD2. With V trimmed by 0 bases and J by 12 bases, 11 bases remained unmatched. This CDR3 spans 14 amino acids. Germline V gene data show CDR1 as SGDLS and CDR2 as YYNGEE. The CDR3 loop reads CASSVGERESTRYF. The CDR3 DNA is TGTGCCAGCAGCGTAGGGGAGCGGGAGTCAACCAGGTACTTC. Drawing the rest from reference TRBV9 and TRBJ2-7, the complete variable domain is DSGVTQTPKHLITATGQRVTLRCSPRSGDLSVYWYQQSLDQGLQFLIQYYNGEERAKGNILERFSAQQFPDLHSELNLSSLELGDSALYFCASSVGERESTRYFGPGTRLTVT.